The clone carrying this T cell receptor beta chain was observed many times. This entry belongs to a study of metastatic and nonmetastatic thyroid tumors. Every patient was untreated before thyroid surgery. TCRdb re-called the PCR reads with MiXCR. The table has over 13,000 clones, more than 20% seen once. This receptor was obtained from a female donor with papillary thyroid cancer or a benign thyroid nodule (not recorded which). Some clones in this sample may be carry-over from other donors' samples. The specimen sequenced was blood.

The CDR3 loop is CASSGNTEAFF. CDR3 bases: TGTGCCAGCAGCGGTAACACTGAAGCTTTCTTT. This chain connects TRBV7-9 to TRBJ1-1; D unresolved. This CDR3 comprises 11 residues. The germline V gene encodes CDR1 SEHNR and CDR2 FQNEAQ (reference sequence). V lost 5 bases to trimming and J lost 2 bases, with 3 bases between them.